Listed here are 30 T cell receptor beta chains from one sample, sequenced in a study of blood T cell repertoires in COVID-19. TCRdb's copy holds only in-frame clones and misses some; the assay was immunoSEQ multiplex PCR. This sample has about 160,000 clones, with around four fifths found just once. The sequencing sample was made of peripheral blood. The receptors derive from a woman of 80 years or more with active or convalescent COVID-19.

This clone has more than one count but fewer than ten. The chain recombines TRBV19 with TRBJ2-3; TRBD1 matches 7 bases. V lost 4 bases, J lost 0 bases, and 4 bases stayed unmatched. This CDR3 has 15 amino acids. Germline V CDR1 and CDR2: LNHDA, SQIVND (reference sequence). CDR3 nucleotides: TGTGCCAGTAGTAAAGACAGGGCTAGCACAGATACGCAGTATTTT. As protein: CASSKDRASTDTQYF.

The chain uses TRBV7-9 and TRBJ2-5; D is possibly TRBD2 (5 bases). This CDR3 comprises 13 residues. CDR1 and CDR2 (germline): SEHNR, FQNEAQ (reference sequence). With 1 base removed from V and 6 bases from J, the gap between germline ends came to 9 bases. CDR3 DNA: TGTGCCAGCAGCTTAGTCCCGGGGAAGACCCAGTACTTC. Translated, it gives CASSLVPGKTQYF.

The chain combines TRBV7-9 with TRBJ1-2, with TRBD1 as a possible D gene (5 bases). Trimming pared 7 bases from V and 4 bases from J, leaving 16 bases between. Germline CDR1 reads SEHNR; CDR2 reads FQNEAQ (reference sequence). CDR3 length equals 14 residues. CDR3 sequence: CASTRGGESYGYTF. In nucleotides, the CDR3 is TGTGCCAGCACCCGGGGCGGGGAGAGCTATGGCTACACCTTC.

The chain employs TRBV30 and TRBJ2-6, with D possibly matching TRBD2 (5 bases). The CDR3 is 14 residues long. The ends were cut back, 1 base at V and 1 base at J, with 5 bases in the middle. The germline V gene has CDR1 GTSNPN and CDR2 SVGIG (reference sequence). The CDR3 sequence: CAWSAGSGANVLTF. The CDR3 region has the DNA TGTGCCTGGAGTGCGGGGTCTGGGGCCAACGTCCTGACTTTC.

The J gene is TRBJ1-1, the V gene TRBV6-2 or TRBV6-3; D gene unclear. V lost 2 bases and J 1 base, leaving 11 bases between the germline ends. Germline assignment: CDR1 MNHEY and CDR2 SVGEGT. This CDR3 spans 15 amino acids. The CDR3 here is CASSYGQVPNTEAFF. The DNA for the CDR3 is TGTGCCAGCAGTTACGGGCAGGTGCCGAACACTGAAGCTTTCTTT.

J is TRBJ2-2 and V is TRBV19, with 8 bases that match TRBD1. With V trimmed by 0 bases and J by 4 bases, 7 bases remained unmatched. Per germline, CDR1 LNHDA and CDR2 SQIVND (reference sequence). CDR3 length: 17 amino acids. The CDR3 loop is CASSIDLAGGLTGELFF. The CDR3 DNA follows: TGTGCCAGTAGTATAGATCTGGCAGGGGGCCTCACCGGGGAGCTGTTTTTT.

CDR3 sequence (DNA): TGTGCCAGCAGCCTATCTAGTGGGGAGACCCAGTACTTC. This sequence encodes CASSLSSGETQYF. This chain connects TRBV7-8 to TRBJ2-5; D unclear. The CDR3 has 13 amino acids. Germline loops: CDR1 SGHVS, CDR2 FQNEAQ. The V and J ends lost 5 bases and 5 bases respectively, with 12 bases between them.

This chain links TRBV12-3 or TRBV12-4 with TRBJ2-1; 7 positions match TRBD1. Losses at the gene ends were 7 bases for V and 7 bases for J; bases not matched to a gene: 7. The CDR3 loop spans 13 amino acids. DNA of the CDR3: TGTGCCAGCAATCCCGGGACAGTAAATGAGCAGTTCTTC. Residues: CASNPGTVNEQFF.

Worth noting for this clone: Additional DNA sequences in this sample encode the identical CDR3. The chain uses TRBV5-1 and TRBJ1-1, with TRBD1 matching 9 bases. The CDR3 runs to 15 residues. The trim removed 1 base at V and 2 bases at J, leaving 3 bases unmatched. The germline gives CDR1 SGHRS, CDR2 YFSETQ. DNA of the CDR3: TGCGCCAGCAGCTTGCGGACAGGGGTAAACACTGAAGCTTTCTTT. Translating it yields CASSLRTGVNTEAFF.

The CDR3 sequence: CASSQELKPTEAFF. In DNA, the CDR3 is TGCGCCAGCAGCCAGGAGCTAAAACCCACTGAAGCTTTCTTT. This rearrangement joins TRBV4-3 to TRBJ1-1, with D uncertain. The CDR3 covers 14 residues. V lost 3 bases and J 4 bases, leaving 12 bases between the germline ends. Germline CDR1 is LGHNA and CDR2 is YSLEER.

This chain uses TRBV10-3 with TRBJ1-3, with D possibly matching TRBD1 (5 bases). Germline lookup yields CDR1 ENHRY and CDR2 SYGVKD. The CDR3 spans 15 residues. Trimming stripped 4 bases from V and 0 bases from J, with 10 bases between. CDR3 in amino acids: CAISGEGISGNTIYF. In DNA, the CDR3 is TGTGCCATCAGTGGGGAGGGGATCTCTGGAAACACCATATATTTT.

In this sample, this clone turned up once. The chain recombines TRBV23-1 with TRBJ2-7; D possibly corresponds to TRBD2 (5 bases). TRBV23-1 counts as an open reading frame of uncertain function. Trimming stripped 8 bases from V and 8 bases from J, with 13 bases between. The CDR3 covers 11 residues. DNA of the CDR3: TGCGCCAGCCCCCGGGGTAATAAGCAGTACTTC. It translates to CASPRGNKQYF.

In this sample, this clone turned up a few times. The V call is TRBV2, the J call TRBJ1-3, with D unresolved. Germline V gene sequence: CDR1 SNHLY, CDR2 FYNNEI. Trimming left V 5 bases short and J 0 bases short, with 14 bases between. CDR3 length: 16 amino acids. The DNA of the CDR3 is TGTGCCAGCAGTCTTTCAGGATTCAGCTCTGGAAACACCATATATTTT. Its translation is CASSLSGFSSGNTIYF.

The V and J genes are TRBV7-8 and TRBJ2-7, with 7 bases identical to TRBD1. Germline lookup yields CDR1 SGHVS and CDR2 FQNEAQ. The CDR3 contains 14 residues. V shed 3 bases and J 3 bases; nucleotides not matched to a gene: 5. CDR3 protein: CASSFGGQDYEQYF. In nucleotides, the CDR3 is TGTGCCAGCAGCTTTGGAGGACAGGACTACGAGCAGTACTTC.

The gene calls are TRBV27 and TRBJ1-6, with a possible D match to TRBD1 (5 bases). Trimming shortened V by 1 base and J by 8 bases, and 9 bases separated the two germline ends. Germline CDR1 is MNHEY and CDR2 is SMNVEV (reference sequence). CDR3 length: 14 residues. Written as DNA, the CDR3 is TGTGCCAGCAGTTTATTGGGGGGGGATTCACCCCTCCACTTT. Translating gives CASSLLGGDSPLHF.

This rearrangement joins TRBV7-2 to TRBJ1-2; D might be TRBD1 (5 bases). The CDR3 contains 13 residues. Trimming took 5 bases from V and 3 from J, leaving 10 bases between them. Germline V gene sequence: CDR1 SGHTA, CDR2 FQGNSA. CDR3 in DNA: TGTGCCAGCAGCCCACAGGAACACTATGGCTACACCTTC. It specifies CASSPQEHYGYTF.

The count of this clone is one. The chain joins TRBV29-1 to TRBJ2-1, with a tentative D call TRBD2 (7 bases). Trimming removed 5 bases from V and 7 bases from J, with 15 bases in between. Germline CDR1 and CDR2: SQVTM and ANQGSEA. The CDR3 extends over 13 amino acids. Written as DNA, the CDR3 is TGCAGCGTTAGGGGGGGCGAGTCGAATGAGCAGTTCTTC. This sequence encodes CSVRGGESNEQFF.

The chain has TRBV19 and TRBJ1-1; 7 bases are shared with TRBD1. The V gene end was trimmed by 5 bases and the J gene end by 0 bases; junction bases not matched to a gene: 9. The CDR3 runs 16 residues. The germline V gene encodes CDR1 LNHDA and CDR2 SQIVND (reference sequence). CDR3 amino acids: CASSARTGDMNTEAFF. For the CDR3, the DNA is TGTGCCAGTAGTGCGCGGACAGGCGATATGAACACTGAAGCTTTCTTT. The entire variable domain, with the rest obtained from reference TRBV19 and TRBJ1-1, is as follows: DGGITQSPKYLFRKEGQNVTLSCEQNLNHDAMYWYRQDPGQGLRLIYYSQIVNDFQKGDIAEGYSVSREKKESFPLTVTSAQKNPTAFYLCASSARTGDMNTEAFFGQGTRLTVV.

The gene calls are TRBV3-1 (or the pseudogene TRBV3-2) and TRBJ1-4, with D unresolved. This CDR3 is 15 amino acids long. V was shortened by 1 base and J by 7 bases, with 13 bases between the two germline ends. The germline V gene has CDR1 LGHDT and CDR2 YNNKEL (reference sequence). The CDR3, as DNA: TGTGCCAGCAGCCAAGGAGTTGAGGGCGGTGAAAAACTGTTTTTT. Amino acids: CASSQGVEGGEKLFF.

This chain uses TRBV24-1 with TRBJ2-2; tentative D call: TRBD2 (7 bases). The V end was cut by 3 bases, the J end by 5 bases, with 15 bases between. The CDR3 contains 16 residues. The germline gives CDR1 KGHDR, CDR2 SFDVKD. The CDR3 DNA sequence: TGTGCCACCAGTGATGACGGGGGGCTTAGGACCGGGGAGCTGTTTTTT. Translated: CATSDDGGLRTGELFF.

The genes are TRBV21-1 and TRBJ2-1; the table assigns TRBD1, which was not confirmed against the DNA. TRBV21-1 is labeled a pseudogene. The CDR3 totals 16 residues. CDR3 sequence: CASSGLDRGPKNEQFF. The CDR3 nucleotides are TGTGCCAGCAGCGGGTTGGACAGGGGGCCTAAGAATGAGCAGTTCTTC.

The chain recombines TRBV15 with TRBJ1-1; D is perhaps TRBD1 (5 bases). The V end was cut by 1 base, the J end by 0 bases, with 6 bases between. This CDR3 has 14 amino acids. Germline CDR1 LNHNV, CDR2 YYDKDF (reference sequence). The CDR3 reads CATSRGRVNTEAFF. CDR3 sequence (DNA): TGTGCCACCAGCAGAGGCAGGGTGAACACTGAAGCTTTCTTT.

Regarding this clone: One end of the junction does not line up with germline, which may come from a read error. The CDR3 sequence is CASSLVVDASGGGLSYNEQFF. The CDR3 DNA follows: TGTGCTAGCAGCTTAGTGGTCGATGCGAGCGGGGGAGGTTTATCCTACAATGAGCAGTTCTTC. The rearrangement links TRBV7-7 to TRBJ2-1; 8 positions agree with TRBD2. CDR3 length: 21 residues. The germline CDR1 and CDR2 sequences are SSHAT and FNYEAQ (reference sequence).

The chain employs TRBV19 and TRBJ1-5, with D possibly TRBD1 on 5 matching bases. Trimming removed 5 bases from V and 3 bases from J, with 11 bases in between. There are 14 residues in the CDR3. Germline values: CDR1 LNHDA, CDR2 SQIVND (reference sequence). CDR3 protein: CASSGQGTNQPQHF. The CDR3 DNA reads TGTGCCAGTAGTGGGCAGGGTACCAATCAGCCCCAGCATTTT. The complete variable domain, with remaining parts taken from reference TRBV19 and TRBJ1-5, reads DGGITQSPKYLFRKEGQNVTLSCEQNLNHDAMYWYRQDPGQGLRLIYYSQIVNDFQKGDIAEGYSVSREKKESFPLTVTSAQKNPTAFYLCASSGQGTNQPQHFGDGTRLSIL.

V and J are TRBV5-4 and TRBJ2-3, with 8 bases fitting TRBD1. Trimming removed 0 bases from V and 4 bases from J; junction bases left unmatched: 4. Germline CDR1 is SGHNT and CDR2 is YYREEE (reference sequence). The CDR3 loop spans 15 amino acids. In DNA, the CDR3 is TGTGCCAGCAGCTTGGCAGGACAGGGACCAGATACGCAGTATTTT. This gives the protein CASSLAGQGPDTQYF.

This sequence joins TRBV4-1 and TRBJ1-6, with D possibly TRBD1 on 5 matching bases. The V end was cut by 0 bases, the J end by 5 bases, with 8 bases between. CDR1 MGHRA and CDR2 YSYEKL come from the germline V gene. This CDR3 is 15 amino acids long. CDR3 amino acids: CASSQDTGDNSPLHF. CDR3 sequence (DNA): TGCGCCAGCAGCCAAGATACGGGGGATAATTCACCCCTCCACTTT.

V and J are TRBV30 and TRBJ2-7, with a weak D call TRBD2 (6 bases). The germline V gene has CDR1 GTSNPN and CDR2 SVGIG (reference sequence). V was clipped by 1 base and J by 1 base, with 8 bases between them. This CDR3 has 13 amino acids. CDR3 nucleotides: TGTGCCTGGAGTGGGGACTGGTCCTACGAGCAGTACTTC. This translates into CAWSGDWSYEQYF. The full variable domain, completed using reference TRBV30 and TRBJ2-7, is SQTIHQWPATLVQPVGSPLSLECTVEGTSNPNLYWYRQAAGRGLQLLFYSVGIGQISSEVPQNLSASRPQDRQFILSSKKLLLSDSGFYLCAWSGDWSYEQYFGPGTRLTVT.

The chain employs TRBV4-3 and TRBJ2-7; 11 bases line up with TRBD2. The J segment lost 4 bases and the V segment lost 6 bases, leaving 8 bases of the junction unmatched. Germline loops: CDR1 LGHNA, CDR2 YSLEER. This CDR3 is 15 amino acids long. The CDR3 loop reads CASSLYPSGGYEQYF. In nucleotides, the CDR3 is TGCGCCAGCAGTCTTTATCCTAGCGGGGGGTACGAGCAGTACTTC.

The rearrangement joins TRBV30 to TRBJ1-2, with TRBD1 matching 9 bases. Germline CDR1 is GTSNPN and CDR2 is SVGIG (reference sequence). The CDR3 is 15 residues long. V trimming: 4 bases; J trimming: 7 bases; junction bases outside the gene matches: 13. The CDR3 reads CAWITGTGWLSGYTF. In DNA, the CDR3 is TGTGCCTGGATTACCGGGACAGGGTGGCTCTCTGGCTACACCTTC.

This clone was seen a handful of times. This chain joins TRBV19 and TRBJ2-2; D perhaps matches TRBD1 (6 bases). The germline gives CDR1 LNHDA, CDR2 SQIVND (reference sequence). The CDR3 covers 16 residues. V dropped 3 bases and J dropped 1 base, with 12 bases sitting between them. The DNA of the CDR3 is TGTGCCAGTAGTATGAGTGGGGGCCAGAACACCGGGGAGCTGTTTTTT. This encodes CASSMSGGQNTGELFF.